Following are 22 T cell receptor beta chains from one sample sequenced in a study of control samples from healthy donors and cancer patients. The data were produced by immunoSEQ multiplex PCR, yet TCRdb's version contains in-frame clones alone and is incomplete. The sample lists 120,000 or so clones; around 87% were seen once. Input material: blood. The receptors stem from a man between 35 and 55 years old in good health.

This chain uses TRBV14 with TRBJ2-5; D might be TRBD1 or TRBD2, each matching 5 bases. With 6 bases removed from V and 1 base from J, the gap between germline ends came to 12 bases. CDR1 and CDR2 from the germline V gene are SGHDN and FVKESK. This CDR3 contains 14 residues. As DNA, the CDR3 is TGTGCCAGCAGTCCCCGGGACCTCCAAGAGACCCAGTACTTC. The encoded protein is CASSPRDLQETQYF.

The rearrangement joins TRBV6-5 to TRBJ1-1; TRBD1 aligns across 7 bases. The CDR3 runs 14 residues. The germline gives CDR1 MNHEY, CDR2 SVGAGI. The junction had 8 bases not matched to a gene; V was cut back by 7 bases and J by 3 bases. The CDR3 sequence is CASILTGYDTEAFF. The CDR3 DNA follows: TGTGCCAGCATTCTGACAGGGTACGACACTGAAGCTTTCTTT.

V usage is TRBV30 and J usage is TRBJ2-5, with D possibly TRBD1 on 5 matching bases. Germline CDR1 GTSNPN, CDR2 SVGIG (reference sequence). This CDR3 is 14 amino acids long. V was pared by 0 bases and J by 4 bases, with 12 bases between. The CDR3 bases are TGTGCCTGGAGTGTACGGTCAGGGCCAGAGACCCAGTACTTC. Protein sequence: CAWSVRSGPETQYF.

This chain uses TRBV29-1 with TRBJ1-1, with unresolved D. Trimming stripped 6 bases from V and 0 bases from J, with 14 bases between. The CDR3 contains 14 residues. Per the germline V gene, CDR1 is SQVTM and CDR2 is ANQGSEA. The CDR3 DNA is TGCAGCGTCGCTCAGGTGTTCATGAACACTGAAGCTTTCTTT. It is translated as CSVAQVFMNTEAFF. Full variable domain (outside the CDR3, taken from reference TRBV29-1 and TRBJ1-1): SAVISQKPSRDICQRGTSLTIQCQVDSQVTMMFWYRQQPGQSLTLIATANQGSEATYESGFVIDKFPISRPNLTFSTLTVSNMSPEDSSIYLCSVAQVFMNTEAFFGQGTRLTVV.

The rearrangement joins TRBV12-3 or TRBV12-4 to TRBJ1-6; D not resolved. Between the trimmed V and J ends, which lost 7 bases and 9 bases, there was a span of 7 bases. This CDR3 spans 11 amino acids. CDR3 sequence (DNA): TGTGCCAGCAAGGTCGGTTCACCCCTCCACTTT. It encodes CASKVGSPLHF.

This chain links TRBV6-5 with TRBJ2-1; D gene uncertain. The CDR3 extends over 13 amino acids. V was trimmed by 2 bases and J by 8 bases, leaving 10 bases between them. CDR1 and CDR2 (germline): MNHEY, SVGAGI. The CDR3 spells CASSYKRLDEQFF. CDR3 nucleotides: TGTGCCAGCAGTTACAAGCGTCTCGATGAGCAGTTCTTC.

The chain combines TRBV6-2 or TRBV6-3 with TRBJ2-5; 7 positions agree with TRBD1. The CDR3 totals 14 residues. V gave up 5 bases and J gave up 4 bases; unmatched junction bases: 7. The germline CDR1 and CDR2 sequences are MNHEY and SVGEGT. The CDR3 spells CASSSGQARETQYF. As DNA, the CDR3 is TGTGCCAGCAGTAGCGGACAGGCTAGAGAGACCCAGTACTTC.

The V and J genes are TRBV5-4 and TRBJ2-5; D not resolved. The ends were cut back, 0 bases at V and 6 bases at J, with 9 bases in the middle. The V gene's germline CDR1 is SGHNT and CDR2 YYREEE (reference sequence). The CDR3 is made up of 13 amino acids. The CDR3 DNA follows: TGTGCCAGCAGCTTGGTAGGGTTACAGACCCAGTACTTC. Its protein is CASSLVGLQTQYF.

This sequence joins TRBV27 and TRBJ1-2, with D perhaps TRBD1 (6 bases). Trimming left V 4 bases short and J 2 bases short, with 17 bases between. The V gene's germline CDR1 is MNHEY and CDR2 SMNVEV (reference sequence). There are 16 residues in the CDR3. DNA for the CDR3: TGTGCCAGCAGTTCAACTTCCAGGGGAAAGAACTATGGCTACACCTTC. As protein: CASSSTSRGKNYGYTF.

Here the CDR3 DNA reads TGTGCCAGCAGCTTCCTTCAGGGGAGAGGTGTCTATGGCTACACCTTC. Translation: CASSFLQGRGVYGYTF. The rearrangement links TRBV7-2 to TRBJ1-2, with D possibly matching TRBD1 (6 bases). CDR1 and CDR2 (germline): SGHTA, FQGNSA. The CDR3 has 16 amino acids. With 3 bases removed from V and 4 bases from J, the gap between germline ends came to 18 bases.

The chain links TRBV18 to TRBJ2-7; the match to TRBD2 covers 8 bases. This CDR3 comprises 15 residues. V was clipped by 3 bases and J by 0 bases; unmatched bases: 4. Germline V gives CDR1 KGHSH, CDR2 LQKENI. The chain's CDR3 is CASSPGTSGSYEQYF. The CDR3, as DNA: TGTGCCAGCTCACCCGGGACTAGTGGCTCCTACGAGCAGTACTTC.

J is TRBJ1-2 and V is TRBV29-1; 7 bases line up with TRBD1. The V gene's germline CDR1 is SQVTM and CDR2 ANQGSEA. The CDR3 contains 13 residues. The CDR3: CNVNRQGGYGYTF. The CDR3 region has the DNA TGCAACGTCAACAGACAGGGTGGCTATGGCTACACCTTC.

J is TRBJ2-1 and V is TRBV5-1; 8 positions agree with TRBD1. The V gene's germline CDR1 is SGHRS and CDR2 YFSETQ. The CDR3 totals 16 residues. J gave up 10 bases and V 5 bases, and 17 bases lay outside the gene matches. The CDR3 region has the DNA TGCGCCAGCAGTTTCCCCCGGGACAGGTTTCAAATAGAGCAGTTCTTC. Translating it yields CASSFPRDRFQIEQFF.

This clone was observed a single time. This sequence joins TRBV30 and TRBJ1-5; 8 bases are shared with TRBD1. This CDR3 has 16 amino acids. With 2 bases clipped from V and 7 bases from J, the junction kept 13 bases outside the gene matches. CDR1 is GTSNPN and CDR2 is SVGIG in the germline V gene (reference sequence). CDR3 residues: CAWSTSPGGGGQPQHF. As DNA, the CDR3 is TGTGCCTGGAGTACATCCCCAGGGGGCGGGGGGCAGCCCCAGCATTTT.

The genes are TRBV4-1 and TRBJ1-2, with 8 bases matching TRBD1. V shed 3 bases, J shed 8 bases, and the junction held 5 bases outside the gene matches. The CDR3 consists of 13 residues. Germline V gene sequence: CDR1 MGHRA, CDR2 YSYEKL. This CDR3 is CASSQTGVGGYTF. CDR3 nucleotides: TGCGCCAGCAGCCAGACAGGGGTGGGCGGCTACACCTTC.

This chain joins TRBV27 and TRBJ1-2; the D gene is possibly TRBD1 (5 bases). This CDR3 contains 16 residues. V lost 3 bases and J 4 bases, leaving 18 bases between the germline ends. CDR1 MNHEY and CDR2 SMNVEV come from the germline V gene (reference sequence). CDR3 amino acids: CASSFLSWGRAYGYTF. The CDR3 coding sequence is TGTGCCAGCAGTTTCCTATCCTGGGGACGGGCCTATGGCTACACCTTC.

V usage is TRBV11-3 and J usage is TRBJ2-7; no clear D gene. Trimming took 4 bases from V and 4 from J, leaving 5 bases between them. The germline CDR1 and CDR2 sequences are SGHNT and YENEEA. This CDR3 is 11 amino acids long. The CDR3 is CASSSYYEQYF. The CDR3 nucleotides read TGTGCCAGCAGCTCCTATTACGAGCAGTACTTC.

The chain recombines TRBV24-1 with TRBJ2-3; D gene uncertain. V lost 0 bases and J lost 2, with 14 bases in between. CDR1 is KGHDR and CDR2 is SFDVKD in the germline V gene. This CDR3 contains 17 residues. CDR3 region: CATSDLSSADLTDTQYF. CDR3 coding DNA: TGTGCCACCAGTGATTTGTCCTCGGCCGATCTCACAGATACGCAGTATTTT.

This clone was detected a few times. The chain uses TRBV7-9 and TRBJ1-3, with unresolved D. Germline V gives CDR1 SEHNR, CDR2 FQNEAQ (reference sequence). The CDR3 contains 13 residues. Trimming left V 1 base short and J 2 bases short, with 3 bases between. In DNA, the CDR3 is TGTGCCAGCAGCTTAGGGGCTGGAAACACCATATATTTT. Its protein product is CASSLGAGNTIYF.

The chain employs TRBV7-8 and TRBJ1-3; 7 bases agree with TRBD1. Losses at the gene ends were 5 bases for V and 0 bases for J; bases not matched to a gene: 10. Germline assignment: CDR1 SGHVS and CDR2 FQNEAQ. There are 17 residues in the CDR3. The CDR3 loop reads CASSQGGGQSSGNTIYF. The CDR3 DNA sequence: TGTGCCAGCAGCCAGGGGGGGGGACAGAGCTCTGGAAACACCATATATTTT.

DNA for the CDR3: TGTGCCAGCAGCGAACCGACAGGGGACCAGAACTATGGCTACACCTTC. Its translation: CASSEPTGDQNYGYTF. V is TRBV7-9 and J is TRBJ1-2, with 8 bases lining up with TRBD1. This CDR3 is built from 16 residues. Trimming at V came to 5 bases and at J to 2 bases, leaving 10 bases not matched to a gene. From germline, CDR1 is SEHNR and CDR2 FQNEAQ (reference sequence).

V usage is TRBV5-1 and J usage is TRBJ2-6, with unresolved D. Per the germline V gene, CDR1 is SGHRS and CDR2 is YFSETQ. The CDR3 has 16 amino acids. Trimming removed 2 bases at V and 0 bases at J, with 9 bases between. The DNA of the CDR3 is TGCGCCAGCAGCTTACTCCAACACTCTGGGGCCAACGTCCTGACTTTC. This encodes CASSLLQHSGANVLTF.